The 20 T cell receptor beta chains in this list originate from one sample, sequenced in a study of molecular identifiers for immune sequencing clone quantification (dated by TCRdb to 2016 to 2018). The library was made by PCR. TCRdb shows the sequencer as Illumina HiSeq 4000. TCRdb reran the public reads through fastp at Q25 and MiXCR, keeping productive beta chains. Every entry covers one CDR3 protein and lists the most common genes and DNA from its rows. This sample holds over 600,000 distinct CDR3 sequences; 15% to 20% were observed only once. The ten top clones hold roughly 0.85% of the sample. The sample consisted of naive CD8+ T cells from blood, with Jurkat cell RNA spiked in. Interpreted using the paper, the cell subset or site label stands for: FACS-sorted CD8+CD4-CCR7+CD45RA+ naive T cells. These receptors all come from a human donor in good health. Some libraries in this study had Jurkat cell RNA spiked in.

This clonotype was counted ten times or more. This chain links TRBV7-9 with TRBJ1-5; D unclear. This CDR3 spans 12 amino acids. The V gene's germline CDR1 is SEHNR and CDR2 FQNEAQ (reference sequence). The V end lost 5 bases, the J end lost 4 bases, and 6 bases lay between the germline ends. The CDR3 region has the DNA TGTGCCAGCAGCCTCCAAAATCAGCCCCAGCATTTT. This encodes CASSLQNQPQHF.

This clonotype was observed a handful of times. This chain joins TRBV9 and TRBJ1-2; 7 positions match TRBD1. Losses at the gene ends were 4 bases for V and 2 bases for J; bases not matched to a gene: 8. CDR1 and CDR2 (germline): SGDLS, YYNGEE. CDR3 length: 15 residues. In nucleotides, the CDR3 is TGTGCCAGCAGCACAGACAGGGTTTTAAACTATGGCTACACCTTC. This gives the protein CASSTDRVLNYGYTF. Supplemented by reference TRBV9 and TRBJ1-2, the full variable domain reads DSGVTQTPKHLITATGQRVTLRCSPRSGDLSVYWYQQSLDQGLQFLIQYYNGEERAKGNILERFSAQQFPDLHSELNLSSLELGDSALYFCASSTDRVLNYGYTFGSGTRLTVV.

This clonotype was detected ten times or more. This chain links TRBV2 with TRBJ2-5; no clear D. The V gene lost 1 base and the J gene lost 5 bases, with 11 bases spanning the gap. There are 14 residues in the CDR3. The germline V gene has CDR1 SNHLY and CDR2 FYNNEI. CDR3 residues: CASSEGPVTETQYF. Written as DNA, the CDR3 is TGTGCCAGCAGTGAAGGACCCGTTACTGAGACCCAGTACTTC. The variable domain in full, with the rest retrieved from reference TRBV2 and TRBJ2-5, is EPEVTQTPSHQVTQMGQEVILRCVPISNHLYFYWYRQILGQKVEFLVSFYNNEISEKSEIFDDQFSVERPDGSNFTLKIRSTKLEDSAMYFCASSEGPVTETQYFGPGTRLLVL.

This clonotype was picked up a small number of times. One junction end does not reproduce the germline sequence, and a read error may be involved. The chain links TRBV28 to TRBJ1-1; 7 bases line up with TRBD1. The CDR3 covers 14 residues. From germline, CDR1 is MDHEN and CDR2 SYDVKM. CDR3 residues: CGSSLGGGDTEAFF. CDR3 nucleotides: TGTGGCAGCAGTTTAGGGGGCGGTGACACTGAAGCTTTCTTT.

This clonotype was seen repeatedly, ten times or more. The gene calls are TRBV20-1 and TRBJ2-7, with D possibly matching TRBD2 (6 bases). The CDR3 length is 15 residues. V was pared by 0 bases and J by 1 base, with 13 bases between. The V gene's germline CDR1 is DFQATT and CDR2 SNEGSKA (reference sequence). The CDR3 region is CSARDYLGGSYEQYF. CDR3 DNA sequence: TGCAGTGCTAGAGACTACCTTGGAGGGTCCTACGAGCAGTACTTC.

This clonotype was recorded many times. The V call is TRBV19, the J call TRBJ2-7, with D possibly being TRBD1 (6 bases). V lost 5 bases and J lost 2, with 13 bases in between. Germline V gene sequence: CDR1 LNHDA, CDR2 SQIVND (reference sequence). The CDR3 has 14 amino acids. For the CDR3, the DNA is TGTGCCAGTAGTCTGGGACACCCAACCTACGAGCAGTACTTC. It is translated as CASSLGHPTYEQYF.

This clonotype was counted between two and nine times. The gene calls are TRBV10-3 and TRBJ1-2, with TRBD1 identical over 8 bases. Germline values: CDR1 ENHRY, CDR2 SYGVKD. Unmatched junction bases numbered 6, after V lost 4 bases and J lost 8 bases. The CDR3 is made up of 13 amino acids. The CDR3 DNA sequence: TGTGCCATCAGTGGACAGGGGTCGTGGGGCTACACCTTC. Translated: CAISGQGSWGYTF.

This clonotype was seen many times. The J gene is TRBJ2-7, the V gene TRBV10-3; D not resolved. Trimming removed 0 bases from V and 6 bases from J, with 6 bases in between. There are 12 residues in the CDR3. Germline V gene sequence: CDR1 ENHRY, CDR2 SYGVKD. The CDR3 region is CAISESRPEQYF. The CDR3 DNA reads TGTGCCATCAGTGAGTCGAGACCCGAGCAGTACTTC.

This clonotype was detected only a few times. The rearrangement joins TRBV20-1 to TRBJ2-7; no reliable D call. CDR1 is DFQATT and CDR2 is SNEGSKA in the germline V gene (reference sequence). V was trimmed by 0 bases and J by 6 bases, leaving 9 bases between them. The CDR3 is 12 amino acids. The CDR3 spells CSARDVAFEQYF. The CDR3 DNA sequence: TGCAGTGCTAGAGATGTAGCTTTCGAGCAGTACTTC.

Points on this clonotype: A much larger clone is a single base away; this may be a read error. The genes are TRBV7-6 and TRBJ2-3, with D possibly being TRBD1 or TRBD2 (6 bases each). The CDR3 length is 15 residues. V lost 2 bases, J lost 5 bases, and 14 bases lay in between. CDR1 and CDR2 (germline): SGHVS, FNYEAQ. CDR3 residues: CASSLLGGTEDTQYF. The CDR3, as DNA: TGTGCCAGCAGCTTATTGGGGGGCACAGAAGATACGCAGTATTTT.

This clonotype was detected only a few times. The genes are TRBV28 and TRBJ1-2; the match to TRBD1 covers 7 bases. CDR3 size: 16 residues. V dropped 4 bases and J dropped 5; count of bases not matched to a gene: 13. Germline CDR1 is MDHEN and CDR2 is SYDVKM. The CDR3 protein is CASSSLDRAFDYGYTF. DNA of the CDR3: TGTGCCAGCAGTTCCCTCGACAGGGCATTCGATTATGGCTACACCTTC.

The chain has TRBV20-1 and TRBJ2-7, with 7 positions matching TRBD1. V was clipped by 1 base and J by 2 bases; unmatched bases: 2. Germline loops: CDR1 DFQATT, CDR2 SNEGSKA (reference sequence). The CDR3 length is 13 residues. Here the CDR3 DNA reads TGCAGTGCTAGAGCTCAGGGGGCCTACGAGCAGTACTTC. It encodes CSARAQGAYEQYF.

This clonotype showed up just once. An end of the junction does not agree with germline; a read error may underlie this. V and J are TRBV11-2 and TRBJ2-1; D gene uncertain. The CDR3 extends over 15 amino acids. Germline lookup yields CDR1 SGHAT and CDR2 FQNNGV. CDR3 residues: CAGSSQIPTYNEQFF. The CDR3 bases are TGTGCCGGCAGCTCCCAGATTCCAACCTACAATGAGCAGTTCTTC.

This clonotype appeared many times. The chain recombines TRBV7-9 with TRBJ2-1; the D gene is possibly TRBD2 (5 bases). CDR1 and CDR2 from the germline V gene are SEHNR and FQNEAQ (reference sequence). This CDR3 has 15 residues. Trimming pared 4 bases from V and 5 bases from J, leaving 15 bases between. The CDR3: CASSYPSITHNEQFF. DNA for the CDR3: TGTGCCAGCAGCTATCCTAGCATTACCCACAATGAGCAGTTCTTC.

This clonotype was counted at least ten times. CDR3 protein: CASSDGTASNQPQHF. In nucleotides, the CDR3 is TGTGCCAGCAGCGACGGGACAGCTAGCAATCAGCCCCAGCATTTT. The J gene is TRBJ1-5, the V gene TRBV7-9; 7 positions match TRBD1. CDR3 size: 15 residues. The J segment lost 0 bases and the V segment lost 5 bases, leaving 4 bases of the junction unmatched. Germline loops: CDR1 SEHNR, CDR2 FQNEAQ (reference sequence).

This chain connects TRBV7-3 to TRBJ2-3, with TRBD2 as a possible D gene (5 bases). V shed 5 bases and J shed 0 bases, with 15 bases lying between them. The CDR3 consists of 16 residues. The germline CDR1 and CDR2 sequences are SGHTA and FQGTGA. CDR3: CASSLEPRGSTDTQYF. CDR3 DNA: TGTGCCAGCAGCCTAGAACCTCGGGGTAGCACAGATACGCAGTATTTT.

Remarks on this clonotype: Just one base apart from a much larger clone, this may be a read error. This chain connects TRBV19 to TRBJ2-7; TRBD1 matches 7 bases. CDR1 and CDR2 from the germline V gene are LNHDA and SQIVND (reference sequence). J was trimmed by 2 bases and V by 3 bases; bases with no gene match: 4. The CDR3 is made up of 14 amino acids. The CDR3 DNA reads as TGTGCCAGTAGTATCATCCAGGGGGCCTACGAGCAGTACTTC. Its protein is CASSIIQGAYEQYF.

This clonotype was picked up many times. The rearrangement links TRBV7-9 to TRBJ1-5; weak D call: TRBD1 (5 bases). The CDR3 is 16 residues long. Germline CDR1 and CDR2: SEHNR and FQNEAQ (reference sequence). V was pared by 5 bases and J by 0 bases, with 14 bases between. The CDR3 DNA is TGTGCCAGCAGCGCTGGGAGGGGTTATAGCAATCAGCCCCAGCATTTT. Amino acid sequence: CASSAGRGYSNQPQHF.

For this clonotype: Just one base apart from a much larger clone, this may be a read error. This chain links TRBV13 with TRBJ2-5; possibly TRBD1 for D (5 bases). Trimming took off 8 bases at V and 3 bases at J, with 13 bases between the two ends. The CDR3 totals 13 residues. The germline gives CDR1 PRHDT, CDR2 FYEKMQ (reference sequence). The CDR3 loop is CASGHGQEETQYF. The DNA of the CDR3 is TGTGCCAGCGGGCACGGACAAGAAGAGACCCAGTACTTC.

Comment on this clonotype: The junction does not match germline at one end; this may be a read error. This chain connects TRBV6-6 to TRBJ1-1; TRBD1 matches 8 bases. The germline V gene encodes CDR1 MNHNY and CDR2 SVGAGI (reference sequence). This CDR3 has 15 amino acids. CDR3 sequence: CASGYRTGGNTEAFF. The CDR3 DNA reads TGTGCCAGCGGTTACCGAACAGGGGGGAACACTGAAGCTTTCTTT.